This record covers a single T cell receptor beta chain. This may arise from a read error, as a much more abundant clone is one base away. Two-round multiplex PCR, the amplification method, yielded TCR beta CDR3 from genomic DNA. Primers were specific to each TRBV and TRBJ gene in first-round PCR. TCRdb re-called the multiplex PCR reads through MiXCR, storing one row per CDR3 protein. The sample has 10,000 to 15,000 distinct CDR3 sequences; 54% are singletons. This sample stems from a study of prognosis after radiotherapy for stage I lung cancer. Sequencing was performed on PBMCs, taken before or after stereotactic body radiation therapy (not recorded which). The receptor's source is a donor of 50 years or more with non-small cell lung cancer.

The CDR3 nucleotides read TGTGCCAGAAGTTACCGGCGCCCAGAGACCCAGTACTTC. As protein: CARSYRRPETQYF. The chain employs TRBV6-5 and TRBJ2-5; no reliable D call. CDR1 and CDR2 from the germline V gene are MNHEY and SVGAGI. The CDR3 has 13 residues.